This TCR beta chain originates from a study of cytomegalovirus exposure and HLA in healthy donors. The PCR used 60 Vbeta and 13 Jbeta primers. The data were produced by immunoSEQ multiplex PCR, yet TCRdb's version contains in-frame clones alone and is incomplete. The top ten hold 4.1% of the sample, which has approximately 100,000 clones, around four fifths seen once. CDR1 is SGHTA and CDR2 is FQGTGA in the germline V gene. The CDR3 sequence is 14 residues long. Trimming cost V 5 bases and J 3 bases, with 13 bases left between them. The receptor's source is a man in his forties in good health and CMV-seronegative. This sequence joins TRBV7-3 and TRBJ1-1; no reliable D call. Source material: PBMCs. Written as DNA, the CDR3 is TGTGCCAGCAGCCCCTCTTATACTCACACTGAAGCTTTCTTT. It yields the protein CASSPSYTHTEAFF.